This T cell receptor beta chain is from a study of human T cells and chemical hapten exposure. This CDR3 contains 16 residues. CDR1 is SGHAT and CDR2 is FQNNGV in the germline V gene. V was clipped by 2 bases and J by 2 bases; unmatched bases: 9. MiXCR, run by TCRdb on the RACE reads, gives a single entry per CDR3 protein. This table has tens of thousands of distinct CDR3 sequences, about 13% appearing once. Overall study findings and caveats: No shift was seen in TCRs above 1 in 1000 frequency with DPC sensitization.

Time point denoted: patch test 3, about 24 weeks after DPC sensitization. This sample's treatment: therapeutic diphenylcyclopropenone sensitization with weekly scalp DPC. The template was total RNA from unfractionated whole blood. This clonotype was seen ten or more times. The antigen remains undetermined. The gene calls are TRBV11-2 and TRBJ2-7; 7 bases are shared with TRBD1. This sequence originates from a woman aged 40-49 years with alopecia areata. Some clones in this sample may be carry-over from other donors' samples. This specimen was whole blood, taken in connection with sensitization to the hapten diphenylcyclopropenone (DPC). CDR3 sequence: CASSLMGQISPYEQYF. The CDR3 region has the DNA TGTGCCAGCAGCTTAATGGGACAGATAAGTCCCTACGAGCAGTACTTC.